The entry below gives a single T cell receptor (beta chain) sequence along with its context. This sample is drawn from a study of T-cell reconstitution after alpha-beta-depleted transplantation in children. During its preparation, the TCRbeta library received unique molecular identifiers. Using its own MiXCR run on the PCR reads, TCRdb lists one record per CDR3 protein. Counted here are about 360,000 distinct CDR3 sequences, 10% to 15% occurring once; the ten biggest clones make up about 4.5%. This CDR3 has 13 amino acids. Germline loops: CDR1 SGHDT, CDR2 YYEEEE. Trimming took off 4 bases at V and 4 bases at J, with 11 bases between the two ends.

The TCR originated in a human donor who donated a stem cell graft to a child with Fanconi anemia. The starting material was PBMCs, obtained from the stem cell graft. The chain uses TRBV5-6 and TRBJ1-2; the D gene is possibly TRBD1 (6 bases). The CDR3 loop is CASSATGIYGYTF. In nucleotides, the CDR3 is TGTGCCAGCAGCGCGACAGGTATCTATGGCTACACCTTC.